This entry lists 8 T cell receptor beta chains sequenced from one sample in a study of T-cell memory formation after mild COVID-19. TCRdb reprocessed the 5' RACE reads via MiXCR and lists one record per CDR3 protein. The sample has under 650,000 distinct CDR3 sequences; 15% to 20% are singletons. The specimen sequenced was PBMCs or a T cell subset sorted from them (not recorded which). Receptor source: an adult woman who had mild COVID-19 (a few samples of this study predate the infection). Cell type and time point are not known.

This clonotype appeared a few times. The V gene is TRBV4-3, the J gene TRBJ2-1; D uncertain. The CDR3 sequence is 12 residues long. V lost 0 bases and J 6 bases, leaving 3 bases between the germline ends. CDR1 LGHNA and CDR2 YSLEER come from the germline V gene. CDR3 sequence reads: CASSQETNEQFF. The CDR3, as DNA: TGCGCCAGCAGCCAAGAAACCAATGAGCAGTTCTTC.

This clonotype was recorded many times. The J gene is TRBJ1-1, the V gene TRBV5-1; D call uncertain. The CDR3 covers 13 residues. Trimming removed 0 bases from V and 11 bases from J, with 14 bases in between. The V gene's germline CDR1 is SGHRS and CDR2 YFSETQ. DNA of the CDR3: TGCGCCAGCAGCTTGGATGACGGGCCCCTGGCTTTCTTT. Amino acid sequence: CASSLDDGPLAFF.

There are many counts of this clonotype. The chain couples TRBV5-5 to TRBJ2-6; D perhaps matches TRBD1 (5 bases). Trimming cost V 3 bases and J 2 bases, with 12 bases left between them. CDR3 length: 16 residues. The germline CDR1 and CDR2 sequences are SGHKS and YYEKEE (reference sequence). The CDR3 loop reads CASSWYSGTGANVLTF. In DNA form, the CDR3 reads TGTGCCAGCAGCTGGTACTCAGGGACTGGGGCCAACGTCCTGACTTTC.

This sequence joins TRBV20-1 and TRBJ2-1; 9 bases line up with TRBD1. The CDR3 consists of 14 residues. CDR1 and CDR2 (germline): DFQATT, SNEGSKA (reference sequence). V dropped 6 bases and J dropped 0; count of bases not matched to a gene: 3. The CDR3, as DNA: TGCAGTGCGAGACAGGGGGACTCCTACAATGAGCAGTTCTTC. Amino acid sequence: CSARQGDSYNEQFF.

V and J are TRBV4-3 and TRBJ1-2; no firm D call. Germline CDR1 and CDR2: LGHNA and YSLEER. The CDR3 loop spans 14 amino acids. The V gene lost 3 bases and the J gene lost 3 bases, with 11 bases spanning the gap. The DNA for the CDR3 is TGCGCCAGCAGCCAGGATACGGCCCACTATGGCTACACCTTC. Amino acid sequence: CASSQDTAHYGYTF.

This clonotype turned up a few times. The DNA of the CDR3 is TGTGCCACCAGAACGTTATCCGGGGAGCTGTTTTTT. Translated, it gives CATRTLSGELFF. This rearrangement joins TRBV9 to TRBJ2-2; D is ambiguous. CDR3 length: 12 amino acids. CDR1 SGDLS and CDR2 YYNGEE come from the germline V gene. Trimming removed 9 bases at V and 6 bases at J, with 12 bases between.

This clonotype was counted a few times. The CDR3 reads CASRTSGGAGNEQFF. The CDR3 bases are TGTGCCAGCAGGACTAGCGGGGGGGCCGGGAATGAGCAGTTCTTC. The chain is built from TRBV7-2 and TRBJ2-1; 14 positions agree with TRBD2. The junction had 5 bases not matched to a gene; V was cut back by 6 bases and J by 7 bases. CDR3 size: 15 residues. Germline CDR1 reads SGHTA; CDR2 reads FQGNSA. Based on the CDR3 plus reference TRBV7-2 and TRBJ2-1, the full variable domain is GAGVSQSPSNKVTEKGKDVELRCDPISGHTALYWYRQSLGQGLEFLIYFQGNSAPDKSGLPSDRFSAERTGGSVSTLTIQRTQQEDSAVYLCASRTSGGAGNEQFFGPGTRLTVL.

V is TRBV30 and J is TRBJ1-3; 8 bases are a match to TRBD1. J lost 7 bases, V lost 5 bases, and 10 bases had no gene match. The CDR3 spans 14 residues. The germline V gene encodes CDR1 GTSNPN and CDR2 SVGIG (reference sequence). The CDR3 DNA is TGTGCCTGGGATGACAGGGGTTTAGGCAACACCATATATTTT. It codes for CAWDDRGLGNTIYF. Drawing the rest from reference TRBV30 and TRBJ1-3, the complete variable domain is SQTIHQWPATLVQPVGSPLSLECTVEGTSNPNLYWYRQAAGRGLQLLFYSVGIGQISSEVPQNLSASRPQDRQFILSSKKLLLSDSGFYLCAWDDRGLGNTIYFGEGSWLTVV.